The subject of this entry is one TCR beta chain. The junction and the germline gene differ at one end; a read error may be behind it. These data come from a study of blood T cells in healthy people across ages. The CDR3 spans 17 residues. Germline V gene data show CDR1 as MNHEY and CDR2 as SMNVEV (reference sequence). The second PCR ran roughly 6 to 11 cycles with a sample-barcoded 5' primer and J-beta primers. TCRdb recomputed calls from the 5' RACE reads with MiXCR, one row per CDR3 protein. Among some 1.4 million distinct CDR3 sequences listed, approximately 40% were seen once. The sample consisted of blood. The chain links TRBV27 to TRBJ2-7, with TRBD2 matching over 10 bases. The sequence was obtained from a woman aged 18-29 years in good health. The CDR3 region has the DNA TGTGTCAGCAGTTTAAAACCCCTAGCGGGGGCCTCCTACGAGCAGTACTTC. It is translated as CVSSLKPLAGASYEQYF.